The rows below give T cell receptor beta chains drawn from one sample of a study of blood T cell repertoires in COVID-19. Sequencing used immunoSEQ multiplex PCR; TCRdb keeps in-frame clones, though not all of them. The table includes hundreds of thousands of clones, around 89% detected once. The sequencing sample was made of peripheral blood. The receptors stem from a man aged 40-55 years with acute or convalescent COVID-19. The conserved cysteine and the conserved F or W are not part of the CDR3 here. Each record gives: CDR3 protein, J gene, D gene, V gene. A D gene is named only where the DNA matches it firmly.

ASGSGRGVYEQY	TRBJ2-7	NA	TRBV12-5
ASSVSGGAYEQY	TRBJ2-7	TRBD2	TRBV7-2
ASSPLAGGSYNEQF	TRBJ2-1	TRBD2	TRBV11-2
ASSLGPLQGSSYNEQF	TRBJ2-1	NA	TRBV11-2
ASSFRGSDTEAF	TRBJ1-1	NA	TRBV5-1
ASSYAGQGRYEQY	TRBJ2-7	TRBD1	TRBV6-6
ASSRTSGVYEQF	TRBJ2-1	TRBD2	TRBV3-1/TRBV3-2
ASSLHRGLSGNTIY	TRBJ1-3	NA	TRBV7-2
ASSQAGRGGLDTQY	TRBJ2-3	TRBD2	TRBV4-2
ASSYTSGATYEQY	TRBJ2-7	TRBD2	TRBV6-5
ASSLSNRGPKY	TRBJ2-7	TRBD1	TRBV27
ASRLAGGTDTQY	TRBJ2-3	TRBD2	TRBV19
ASSYSGTGKYT	TRBJ1-2	TRBD1	TRBV6-5